This T cell receptor (beta chain) emerged from a study of regulatory dendritic cells for organ transplantation. Generated by immunoSEQ multiplex PCR, the TCRdb table keeps only in-frame clones and is missing some. The sample lists some 29,000 clones, almost 80% seen once, with 2% to 2.5% in the top ten. The sequencing input was memory CD4+ T cells from blood. As for subset: CD45RO+ memory T cells. The TCR comes from a human donor in good health.

The CDR3 region is CASSLASGDYEQYF. The CDR3 nucleotides are TGTGCCAGCAGCTTGGCCAGCGGAGACTACGAGCAGTACTTC. The chain employs TRBV5-4 and TRBJ2-7; D might be TRBD2 (5 bases). The CDR3 totals 14 residues. Trimming pared 0 bases from V and 3 bases from J, leaving 10 bases between. CDR1 is SGHNT and CDR2 is YYREEE in the germline V gene (reference sequence).